The clone carrying this TCR beta chain was observed at least ten times. The antigen remains unidentified. These data are taken from a study of T cells in Graves' hyperthyroidism and ophthalmopathy. Uncontrolled infection, other autoimmune disease, pregnancy or lactation barred patients from enrollment. Findings and caveats of the study: Stable hyperthyroidism was separated from ophthalmopathy by a model based on 13 V-J features.

Amplification of TCR beta CDR3 regions used RNA as the template. The HTBI set primed first-round TCR CDR3 RT-PCR. MiXCR, run by TCRdb on the multiplex PCR reads, gives a single entry per CDR3 protein. The sample lists over 650,000 distinct CDR3 sequences; 16% were seen once. The sample comprised blood. The receptor was derived from a man younger than 30 with Graves' hyperthyroidism.

DNA of the CDR3: TGTGCCAGCAGCTTAGCGAGGAGGGTCGCAGATACGCAGTATTTT. Translated: CASSLARRVADTQYF. This chain connects TRBV11-1 to TRBJ2-3; maybe TRBD2 (6 bases). V lost 0 bases, J lost 4 bases, and 11 bases lay in between. The CDR3 extends over 15 amino acids. Per the germline V gene, CDR1 is SGHAT and CDR2 is FQDESV (reference sequence). Drawing the rest from reference TRBV11-1 and TRBJ2-3, the complete variable domain is EAEVAQSPRYKITEKSQAVAFWCDPISGHATLYWYRQILGQGPELLVQFQDESVVDDSQLPKDRFSAERLKGVDSTLKIQPAELGDSAMYLCASSLARRVADTQYFGPGTRLTVL.